The 28 T cell receptor beta chains listed next were all sequenced from one sample in a study of technical replicates of blood from a handful of donors. TCRdb's copy holds only in-frame clones and misses some; the assay was immunoSEQ multiplex PCR. The sample records around 76,000 clones, under 95% being singletons. The source material was T cells isolated from PBMCs. These receptors all stem from a human donor in good health.

In DNA, the CDR3 is TGTGCCAGCAGCTTGACCGAGGACCGAGGGTTAGAGACCCAGTACTTC. As protein: CASSLTEDRGLETQYF. This sequence joins TRBV7-2 and TRBJ2-5, with D tentatively TRBD2 (5 bases). This CDR3 comprises 16 residues. CDR1 is SGHTA and CDR2 is FQGNSA in the germline V gene. Trimming stripped 3 bases from V and 4 bases from J, with 18 bases between.

The chain joins TRBV6-1 to TRBJ1-5; the match to TRBD1 covers 7 bases. There are 14 residues in the CDR3. The trim removed 6 bases at V and 3 bases at J, leaving 5 bases unmatched. Germline V gene sequence: CDR1 MNHNS, CDR2 SASEGT. The CDR3 reads CASRDDRDNQPQHF. In nucleotides, the CDR3 is TGTGCCAGCAGGGACGACAGGGACAATCAGCCCCAGCATTTT.

This chain uses TRBV4-1 with TRBJ2-7, with a possible D match to TRBD2 (6 bases). The germline CDR1 and CDR2 sequences are MGHRA and YSYEKL. CDR3 length: 14 residues. V lost 1 base, J lost 10 bases, and 17 bases lay in between. The CDR3 sequence: CASSQGGDTQVQYF. The CDR3 nucleotides are TGCGCCAGCAGCCAAGGGGGGGATACTCAGGTTCAGTACTTC.

The chain joins TRBV20-1 to TRBJ2-7; D remains ambiguous. Germline V lookup: CDR1 DFQATT, CDR2 SNEGSKA (reference sequence). The V end lost 1 base, the J end lost 7 bases, and 8 bases lay between the germline ends. This CDR3 contains 11 residues. The CDR3 protein is CSARGPREQYF. The CDR3 DNA reads as TGCAGTGCTAGAGGACCTAGGGAGCAGTACTTC.

The V call is TRBV19, the J call TRBJ1-3; unclear D gene. With 3 bases removed from V and 2 bases from J, the gap between germline ends came to 8 bases. The CDR3 loop spans 14 amino acids. The germline gives CDR1 LNHDA, CDR2 SQIVND (reference sequence). CDR3 in amino acids: CASSIGGTGNTIYF. The DNA of the CDR3 is TGTGCCAGTAGTATCGGCGGGACTGGAAACACCATATATTTT.

The chain links TRBV6-5 to TRBJ2-7; 7 bases fit TRBD1. The V and J ends lost 2 bases and 2 bases, in that order; junction bases with no gene match: 3. The CDR3 spans 14 residues. Per the germline V gene, CDR1 is MNHEY and CDR2 is SVGAGI. Written as DNA, the CDR3 is TGTGCCAGCAGTTACGGGGGACAGACCTACGAGCAGTACTTC. It translates to CASSYGGQTYEQYF.

The J gene is TRBJ1-4, the V gene TRBV7-9; 7 positions agree with TRBD1. CDR3 size: 15 residues. Germline V gene lookup returns CDR1 SEHNR and CDR2 FQNEAQ (reference sequence). Losses at the gene ends were 5 bases for V and 8 bases for J; bases not matched to a gene: 11. Here the CDR3 reads CASSRWTGDREKLFF. Here the CDR3 DNA reads TGTGCCAGCAGCAGGTGGACAGGCGACAGGGAAAAACTGTTTTTT.

This clone showed up just once. The chain couples TRBV28 to TRBJ2-2, with 8 bases fitting TRBD1. CDR1 is MDHEN, CDR2 SYDVKM, per germline. The CDR3 spans 16 residues. Germline trimming cut 5 bases from V and 5 bases from J; bases unmatched to any gene: 10. The CDR3, as DNA: TGTGCCAGCAGTACTGCCTGGGACAGGAGTACCGGGGAGCTGTTTTTT. Its protein is CASSTAWDRSTGELFF.

The chain joins TRBV27 to TRBJ2-1, with 9 bases fitting TRBD1. In germline, CDR1 is MNHEY, CDR2 SMNVEV (reference sequence). The junction had 6 bases not matched to a gene; V was cut back by 5 bases and J by 4 bases. The CDR3 spans 15 residues. The CDR3 loop reads CASSPWGQGYNEQFF. CDR3 coding DNA: TGTGCCAGCAGTCCGTGGGGACAGGGTTACAATGAGCAGTTCTTC.

The gene calls are TRBV5-4 and TRBJ1-4, with a possible D match to TRBD1 (5 bases). The CDR3 has 18 amino acids. Germline CDR1 is SGHNT and CDR2 is YYREEE (reference sequence). Between the trimmed V and J ends, which lost 0 bases and 1 base, there was a span of 16 bases. CDR3 sequence reads: CASSLGYETGLTNEKLFF. In DNA form, the CDR3 reads TGTGCCAGCAGCTTGGGTTACGAGACGGGACTAACTAATGAAAAACTGTTTTTT. Based on the CDR3 plus reference TRBV5-4 and TRBJ1-4, the full variable domain is ETGVTQSPTHLIKTRGQQVTLRCSSQSGHNTVSWYQQALGQGPQFIFQYYREEENGRGNFPPRFSGLQFPNYSSELNVNALELDDSALYLCASSLGYETGLTNEKLFFGSGTQLSVL.

The chain couples TRBV10-3 to TRBJ2-7, with D perhaps TRBD1 (5 bases). Trimming cost V 3 bases and J 3 bases, with 18 bases left between them. The CDR3 is 16 residues long. Looked up from germline, CDR1 is ENHRY and CDR2 is SYGVKD. The CDR3 nucleotides read TGTGCCATCAGTGAATTGCAGGGCAAGATCTTCTACGAGCAGTACTTC. Translated: CAISELQGKIFYEQYF.

V usage is TRBV10-1 and J usage is TRBJ2-5; D unclear. This CDR3 has 15 amino acids. Germline V gene sequence: CDR1 WNHNN, CDR2 SYGVQD (reference sequence). Trimming stripped 4 bases from V and 2 bases from J, with 14 bases between. CDR3 in amino acids: CASSADSYVQETQYF. Written as DNA, the CDR3 is TGCGCCAGCAGTGCCGACTCGTACGTTCAAGAGACCCAGTACTTC.

This clone has only a few counts. The J gene is TRBJ1-2, the V gene TRBV2, with D maybe TRBD1 (5 bases). The CDR3 loop spans 14 amino acids. The germline V gene encodes CDR1 SNHLY and CDR2 FYNNEI. Trimming cost V 6 bases and J 7 bases, with 18 bases left between them. CDR3 sequence (DNA): TGTGCCAGCAGCCAGGACCGGGGGGGTGGTGGCTACACCTTC. It encodes CASSQDRGGGGYTF.

The chain links TRBV4-2 to TRBJ2-3; D perhaps matches TRBD2 (5 bases). V was clipped by 3 bases and J by 5 bases, with 15 bases between them. The CDR3 has 15 amino acids. The germline V gene encodes CDR1 LGHNA and CDR2 YNFKEQ. The CDR3 protein is CASSHVGQRVDTQYF. The DNA for the CDR3 is TGTGCCAGCAGCCATGTCGGGCAGAGGGTAGATACGCAGTATTTT.

The V call is TRBV2, the J call TRBJ2-7, with TRBD2 identical over 7 bases. The germline V gene has CDR1 SNHLY and CDR2 FYNNEI. The CDR3 consists of 13 residues. The V and J ends lost 6 bases and 1 base, in that order; junction bases with no gene match: 3. The CDR3 bases are TGTGCCAGCAGAGGGACTAATTCCTACGAGCAGTACTTC. Translating gives CASRGTNSYEQYF.

J is TRBJ2-7 and V is TRBV10-1; perhaps TRBD1 as D (6 bases). Per germline, CDR1 WNHNN and CDR2 SYGVQD (reference sequence). The CDR3 length is 15 residues. V lost 5 bases, J lost 0 bases, and 14 bases lay in between. CDR3 sequence (DNA): TGCGCCAGCAGTTGGGGGCAAGGGAGCTCCTACGAGCAGTACTTC. Its translation: CASSWGQGSSYEQYF.

The chain employs TRBV20-1 and TRBJ2-5; D not resolved. The V end was cut by 4 bases, the J end by 5 bases, with 2 bases between. Germline V gene sequence: CDR1 DFQATT, CDR2 SNEGSKA (reference sequence). The CDR3 extends over 9 amino acids. CDR3 sequence (DNA): TGCAGTGCTACGGAGACCCAGTACTTC. Encoded protein: CSATETQYF.

The gene calls are TRBV19 and TRBJ1-5, with D uncertain. Trimming stripped 2 bases from V and 2 bases from J, with 7 bases between. There are 14 residues in the CDR3. Germline V gives CDR1 LNHDA, CDR2 SQIVND (reference sequence). The CDR3 sequence: CASSISVGNQPQHF. DNA for the CDR3: TGTGCCAGTAGTATATCGGTTGGCAATCAGCCCCAGCATTTT.

The rearrangement joins TRBV5-4 to TRBJ2-3; D remains unclear. CDR3 length: 13 amino acids. Germline V lookup: CDR1 SGHNT, CDR2 YYREEE (reference sequence). V gave up 4 bases and J gave up 2 bases, with 8 bases separating them. Here the CDR3 DNA reads TGTGCCAGCAGCCTAAAGTACACAGATACGCAGTATTTT. Its protein product is CASSLKYTDTQYF.

This sequence joins TRBV29-1 and TRBJ2-7, with D possibly matching TRBD2 (5 bases). The CDR3 consists of 13 residues. Germline V gene data show CDR1 as SQVTM and CDR2 as ANQGSEA. Trimming shortened V by 5 bases and J by 6 bases, and 17 bases separated the two germline ends. In DNA, the CDR3 is TGCAGCGTTAGAACCGGACCCGGAGGCGAGCAGTACTTC. Its translation: CSVRTGPGGEQYF.

The rearrangement joins TRBV10-3 to TRBJ2-1, with D possibly TRBD2 on 7 matching bases. The CDR3 has 16 amino acids. The germline gives CDR1 ENHRY, CDR2 SYGVKD. V lost 0 bases and J 9 bases, leaving 18 bases between the germline ends. The CDR3 DNA follows: TGTGCCATCAGTGAGTCAGTCGGCTTAGGGGGGGGTGAGCAGTTCTTC. Residues: CAISESVGLGGGEQFF.

This chain uses TRBV19 with TRBJ2-2; TRBD2 matches 15 bases. The junction had 12 bases not matched to a gene; V was cut back by 5 bases and J by 5 bases. The CDR3 contains 19 residues. Germline V gene lookup returns CDR1 LNHDA and CDR2 SQIVND (reference sequence). The CDR3 DNA is TGTGCCAGTAGTTTCCCCCTGGGACTAGCGGGAGGTCAGACCGGGGAGCTGTTTTTT. Translating it yields CASSFPLGLAGGQTGELFF.

This clone was seen a few times. The V and J genes are TRBV30 and TRBJ1-1, with 11 bases fitting TRBD1. This CDR3 comprises 13 residues. Germline lookup yields CDR1 GTSNPN and CDR2 SVGIG (reference sequence). J lost 4 bases, V lost 3 bases, and 1 base had no gene match. The CDR3 spells CAWRDRGPTEAFF. The CDR3 DNA reads TGTGCCTGGAGGGACAGGGGGCCCACTGAAGCTTTCTTT.

In this sample, this clone turned up once. CDR3 nucleotide sequence: TGCGCCAGCAGCATCCGGGAGGGGGCCTTAGCTAACTATGGCTACACCTTC. Its translation is CASSIREGALANYGYTF. The chain carries TRBV5-1 and TRBJ1-2, with 7 bases lining up with TRBD1. The CDR3 totals 17 residues. In germline, CDR1 is SGHRS, CDR2 YFSETQ. The J segment lost 0 bases and the V segment lost 4 bases, leaving 12 bases of the junction unmatched.

The rearrangement joins TRBV5-1 to TRBJ2-6, with D tentatively TRBD1 (5 bases). Germline V gene sequence: CDR1 SGHRS, CDR2 YFSETQ. The CDR3 is made up of 15 amino acids. The V end lost 0 bases, the J end lost 2 bases, and 6 bases lay between the germline ends. CDR3 protein: CASSLGTTGANVLTF. The CDR3 nucleotides are TGCGCCAGCAGCTTGGGGACAACTGGGGCCAACGTCCTGACTTTC.

CDR3 coding DNA: TGTGCCAGCAGTGCCGACAGGGCTTACTCTGGAAACACCATATATTTT. Encoded protein: CASSADRAYSGNTIYF. V usage is TRBV6-1 and J usage is TRBJ1-3, with TRBD1 matching over 7 bases. Germline V CDR1 and CDR2: MNHNS, SASEGT. The CDR3 has 16 amino acids. The trim removed 4 bases at V and 0 bases at J, leaving 6 bases unmatched.

The chain combines TRBV28 with TRBJ2-1; 7 bases align to TRBD1. The germline V gene has CDR1 MDHEN and CDR2 SYDVKM. This CDR3 is 15 amino acids long. The J segment lost 2 bases and the V segment lost 1 base, leaving 2 bases of the junction unmatched. Here the CDR3 DNA reads TGTGCCAGCAGTTTATCAGGACAGGCCTACAATGAGCAGTTCTTC. Its translation: CASSLSGQAYNEQFF.

The rearrangement joins TRBV5-1 to TRBJ2-3; 12 nucleotides align to TRBD1. The CDR3 length is 15 residues. The V gene's germline CDR1 is SGHRS and CDR2 YFSETQ. The ends lost 2 bases at V and 6 bases at J; junction bases unmatched: 4. CDR3 residues: CASSLGGQGADTQYF. The CDR3 DNA sequence: TGCGCCAGCAGCTTAGGGGGACAGGGGGCGGATACGCAGTATTTT.